Below, one T cell receptor (beta chain) is given with its context. This specimen comes from a study of blood T cell repertoires in COVID-19. As for the study in general: Sites across the United States, Italy and Spain contributed samples from acute and convalescent COVID-19.

The CDR3 totals 17 residues. Germline CDR1 is SGHTA and CDR2 is FQGNSA. V lost 1 base and J 7 bases, leaving 21 bases between the germline ends. In the original processing: Reference gene primer amplification in the assay estimated nucleated cell counts. Method: immunoSEQ multiplex PCR; TCRdb's copy keeps in-frame clones and lacks some. For V, J and clone size, that table is used; D and trimming come from the DNA. The top ten clones hold about 3.4% of a sample with around 60,000 clones, roughly 87% of them seen once. This TCR came from a man aged 45-65 years with active COVID-19. This sequence joins TRBV7-2 and TRBJ2-3, with a tentative D call TRBD2 (7 bases). Sequencing was performed on peripheral blood. For the CDR3, the DNA is TGTGCCAGCAGCTTAGAGGGGGTAGCTAGCGGTATGAATACGCAGTATTTT. It encodes CASSLEGVASGMNTQYF.